Below are 32 T cell receptor beta chains sequenced from a single sample in a study of blood T cells in healthy people across ages (dated by TCRdb to about 2015). The library was obtained by 5' RACE. TCRdb lists the instrument as Illumina HiSeq 2500. The second PCR ran for about 6 to 11 cycles and used a J-beta primer mix along with a sample-barcoded 5' primer. In-frame beta chains were kept once TCRdb had trimmed the public reads at Q25 with fastp and called clones with MiXCR. Records with the same CDR3 protein are collapsed into one entry carrying the most frequent genes and DNA. The sample table records about 1,500,000 distinct CDR3 sequences; approximately 38% of these occur just once. The ten biggest clones cover 7.9% of the sample. Input material: blood. The receptors stem from a woman aged 18-29 years in good health.

This sequence joins TRBV2 and TRBJ1-1; TRBD1 matches at 7 bases. The germline V gene encodes CDR1 SNHLY and CDR2 FYNNEI. The CDR3 extends over 15 amino acids. J lost 5 bases, V lost 7 bases, and 13 bases had no gene match. Here the CDR3 reads CASTQTGQGSTEAFF. The DNA of the CDR3 is TGTGCCAGCACCCAGACAGGGCAGGGGAGTACTGAAGCTTTCTTT.

The V call is TRBV6-1, the J call TRBJ2-3, with D possibly being TRBD1 or TRBD2 (5 bases each). The CDR3 extends over 15 amino acids. The V end lost 3 bases, the J end lost 6 bases, and 16 bases lay between the germline ends. Germline loops: CDR1 MNHNS, CDR2 SASEGT. Here the CDR3 reads CASSDSGSFTDTQYF. DNA of the CDR3: TGTGCCAGCAGTGACTCAGGGAGTTTCACTGATACGCAGTATTTT.

Concerning this clonotype itself: The conserved final phenylalanine or tryptophan is absent from the CDR3, which likely points to a read error. The V and J genes are TRBV14 and TRBJ2-4; 15 bases are a match to TRBD2. The DNA end lines up better with TRBJ2-7; the J call may be wrong. This CDR3 has 16 amino acids. CDR1 and CDR2 (germline): SGHDN, FVKESK. The DNA for the CDR3 is TGTGCCAGCAGCCCGATCGGGACTAGCGGGAGGAACGAGCAGTACCTC. Its protein product is CASSPIGTSGRNEQYL.

This clonotype was detected only a few times. The chain combines TRBV7-2 with TRBJ2-7, with 7 bases fitting TRBD1. J was trimmed by 1 base and V by 5 bases; bases with no gene match: 5. The CDR3 is made up of 14 amino acids. Looked up from germline, CDR1 is SGHTA and CDR2 is FQGNSA. CDR3 in amino acids: CASSRRGQSYEQYF. The CDR3 DNA sequence: TGTGCCAGCAGCCGTCGGGGACAGTCCTACGAGCAGTACTTC.

In its sample, this clonotype was seen a few times. CDR3 in DNA: TGCAGTGCTAGAGATGGGCGGGGCGGACATTTCGAGCAGTACTTC. Translation gives CSARDGRGGHFEQYF. The chain joins TRBV20-1 to TRBJ2-5; D possibly corresponds to TRBD2 (6 bases). The J call may be wrong; the DNA end is better matched by TRBJ2-7. The CDR3 sequence is 15 residues long. Germline CDR1 reads DFQATT; CDR2 reads SNEGSKA (reference sequence).

This chain uses TRBV20-1 with TRBJ1-3; 10 bases line up with TRBD1. This CDR3 is 15 amino acids long. Losses at the gene ends were 6 bases for V and 6 bases for J; bases not matched to a gene: 11. Germline V lookup: CDR1 DFQATT, CDR2 SNEGSKA (reference sequence). The CDR3 protein is CSAERGQGIENTIYF. The CDR3 coding sequence is TGCAGTGCCGAGAGGGGACAGGGGATTGAAAACACCATATATTTT.

Turning to this clonotype: Since a much larger clone is just one base distant, this may be a read error. The J gene is TRBJ1-1, the V gene TRBV29-1; D remains unclear. The CDR3 contains 11 residues. Germline V CDR1 and CDR2: SQVTM, ANQGSEA. CDR3 protein: CGVVGNTEAFF. The CDR3 nucleotides read TGCGGCGTTGTGGGGAACACTGAAGCTTTCTTT.

This clonotype has just a few counts. CDR3 amino acids: CASSPLGEGKNIQYF. The CDR3 coding sequence is TGTGCCAGCAGCCCCTTGGGGGAGGGCAAAAACATTCAGTACTTC. This chain uses TRBV7-9 with TRBJ2-4; 7 bases map to TRBD2. This CDR3 spans 15 amino acids. CDR1 is SEHNR, CDR2 FQNEAQ, per germline (reference sequence). Trimming at V came to 5 bases and at J to 3 bases, leaving 7 bases not matched to a gene.

There are a few counts of this clonotype. The genes are TRBV30 and TRBJ1-6; no clear D gene. The CDR3 has 15 residues. Germline V lookup: CDR1 GTSNPN, CDR2 SVGIG (reference sequence). Deletions cut 3 bases from V and 5 bases from J, with 14 bases between. The CDR3 reads CAWRIGTEHNSPLHF. Here the CDR3 DNA reads TGTGCCTGGAGGATAGGTACAGAGCATAATTCACCCCTCCACTTT.

Points on this clonotype: This may be a read error, as it is one base from a much larger clone. The V and J genes are TRBV12-3 or TRBV12-4 and TRBJ2-3; D call uncertain. The CDR3 is made up of 11 amino acids. CDR3 sequence (DNA): TGTGTCAGCTCCCCGGGCTCTACGCAGTATTTT. Translated: CVSSPGSTQYF.

This clonotype was seen only a few times. The CDR3, as DNA: TGCAGTGCTAGATCCACTAGCGGGGGCGGAGGAGATACGCAGTATTTT. As protein: CSARSTSGGGGDTQYF. The chain links TRBV20-1 to TRBJ2-3, with TRBD2 matching over 11 bases. J gave up 5 bases and V 2 bases, and 9 bases lay outside the gene matches. The CDR3 consists of 16 residues. CDR1 is DFQATT and CDR2 is SNEGSKA in the germline V gene (reference sequence).

This clonotype was picked up a small number of times. For the CDR3, the DNA is TGTGCCAGCAGTGAACCAACCGGACTAGCGGGAAGCACAGATACGCAGTATTTT. This codes for CASSEPTGLAGSTDTQYF. V and J are TRBV2 and TRBJ2-3, with 12 nucleotides matching TRBD2. Germline V gives CDR1 SNHLY, CDR2 FYNNEI. Losses at the gene ends were 2 bases for V and 0 bases for J; bases not matched to a gene: 6. The CDR3 loop spans 18 amino acids.

This clonotype is a singleton in its sample. V is TRBV5-5 and J is TRBJ2-1, with TRBD2 matching over 10 bases. This CDR3 spans 15 amino acids. The ends lost 0 bases at V and 8 bases at J; junction bases unmatched: 5. Germline V lookup: CDR1 SGHKS, CDR2 YYEKEE (reference sequence). CDR3 residues: CASSLAASGSYEQFF. CDR3 nucleotide sequence: TGTGCCAGCAGCTTGGCTGCTAGCGGGAGTTATGAGCAGTTCTTC.

This clonotype was counted a few times. The rearrangement joins TRBV4-1 to TRBJ1-4; D is perhaps TRBD1 (6 bases). The V gene's germline CDR1 is MGHRA and CDR2 YSYEKL. There are 14 residues in the CDR3. V was trimmed by 4 bases and J by 6 bases, leaving 12 bases between them. The CDR3 bases are TGCGCCAGCAGCCCCGAGGCAGGGGATGAAAAACTGTTTTTT. Translation: CASSPEAGDEKLFF.

This clonotype was found a few times. The chain recombines TRBV20-1 with TRBJ1-2; 7 bases line up with TRBD1. Germline V gene data show CDR1 as DFQATT and CDR2 as SNEGSKA (reference sequence). The CDR3 sequence is 14 residues long. The V and J ends lost 6 bases and 4 bases, in that order; junction bases with no gene match: 11. CDR3 sequence reads: CSAEGTETRYGYTF. CDR3 in DNA: TGCAGTGCGGAGGGGACAGAAACCCGCTATGGCTACACCTTC.

This sequence joins TRBV10-3 and TRBJ2-7; 9 bases align to TRBD1. This CDR3 contains 12 residues. The germline V gene encodes CDR1 ENHRY and CDR2 SYGVKD. V trimming: 11 bases; J trimming: 6 bases; junction bases outside the gene matches: 8. As DNA, the CDR3 is TGTGCCGGAAGGACAGGGGCTTCCGAGCAGTACTTC. The encoded protein is CAGRTGASEQYF.

This chain links TRBV19 with TRBJ1-2; TRBD1 might be the D (6 bases). V gave up 6 bases and J gave up 3 bases, with 14 bases separating them. This CDR3 has 14 residues. Germline lookup yields CDR1 LNHDA and CDR2 SQIVND (reference sequence). The chain's CDR3 is CASSPDRWDYGYTF. The CDR3 bases are TGTGCCAGTAGCCCCGACAGGTGGGACTATGGCTACACCTTC.

This clonotype appeared once. This chain links TRBV2 with TRBJ2-1, with TRBD2 matching 12 bases. From germline, CDR1 is SNHLY and CDR2 FYNNEI. The CDR3 length is 17 residues. V was pared by 6 bases and J by 9 bases, with 15 bases of the junction left unmatched. The DNA of the CDR3 is TGTGCCAGCAGCGGGGAGACTAGCGGGAGAACGGGGGTTGAGCAGTTCTTC. This encodes CASSGETSGRTGVEQFF.

The chain uses TRBV10-3 and TRBJ2-3; the D is unclear. This CDR3 has 14 residues. V was clipped by 0 bases and J by 5 bases, with 9 bases between them. CDR1 is ENHRY and CDR2 is SYGVKD in the germline V gene. DNA of the CDR3: TGTGCCATCAGTGAGTCGTTGGGCCTAGATACGCAGTATTTT. This sequence encodes CAISESLGLDTQYF.

This clonotype appeared a single time. V and J are TRBV2 and TRBJ2-7; weak D call: TRBD1 (6 bases). Between the trimmed V and J ends, which lost 7 bases and 1 base, there was a span of 20 bases. The CDR3 is 16 residues long. Germline lookup yields CDR1 SNHLY and CDR2 FYNNEI. The CDR3 DNA reads as TGTGCCAGCATGGTCTGGCCACAGGGACAATCCTACGAGCAGTACTTC. Its translation: CASMVWPQGQSYEQYF.

The rearrangement uses TRBV7-9 and TRBJ2-5; no reliable D call. CDR3 size: 15 residues. Trimming removed 6 bases at V and 5 bases at J, with 19 bases between. Germline CDR1 reads SEHNR; CDR2 reads FQNEAQ (reference sequence). The CDR3 reads CASSSMSLPMETQYF. Written as DNA, the CDR3 is TGTGCCAGCAGTTCTATGTCCCTCCCTATGGAGACCCAGTACTTC.

In the case of this clonotype: A much larger clone differs by one base, so this may be a read error. The CDR3 here is CSAETGNNEQFF. The CDR3 region has the DNA TGCAGCGCCGAGACAGGCAACAATGAGCAGTTCTTC. J is TRBJ2-1 and V is TRBV29-1, with a weak D call TRBD1 (6 bases). The germline V gene encodes CDR1 SQVTM and CDR2 ANQGSEA. V shed 7 bases and J shed 5 bases, with 12 bases lying between them. The CDR3 has 12 residues.

This clonotype was observed a handful of times. The J gene is TRBJ2-5, the V gene TRBV9; D might be TRBD2 (6 bases). Trimming shortened V by 0 bases and J by 3 bases, and 15 bases separated the two germline ends. The CDR3 extends over 16 amino acids. Looked up from germline, CDR1 is SGDLS and CDR2 is YYNGEE. DNA for the CDR3: TGTGCCAGCAGCGTAGCTGGAGGGCAGTCCGAAGAGACCCAGTACTTC. Translating gives CASSVAGGQSEETQYF.

This clonotype was seen a handful of times. The chain joins TRBV5-1 to TRBJ2-1; the D gene is possibly TRBD2 (5 bases). V lost 0 bases to trimming and J lost 9 bases, with 7 bases between them. Germline assignment: CDR1 SGHRS and CDR2 YFSETQ. This CDR3 region has 12 residues. For the CDR3, the DNA is TGCGCCAGCAGCTTGGGAGGGATTGAGCAGTTCTTC. This codes for CASSLGGIEQFF.

This clonotype was observed a few times. V gene TRBV2 combines with J gene TRBJ2-5; possibly TRBD1 or TRBD2 for D (5 bases each). This CDR3 comprises 14 residues. The ends were cut back, 4 bases at V and 9 bases at J, with 18 bases in the middle. Germline CDR1 SNHLY, CDR2 FYNNEI. The CDR3 DNA follows: TGTGCCAGCAGTGCACCGTTCGGGGTACAGGCCCAGTACTTC. It codes for CASSAPFGVQAQYF.

V gene TRBV20-1 combines with J gene TRBJ2-3, with a weak D call TRBD1 (6 bases). Per the germline V gene, CDR1 is DFQATT and CDR2 is SNEGSKA (reference sequence). V was shortened by 3 bases and J by 0 bases, with 13 bases between the two germline ends. The CDR3 sequence is 15 residues long. In DNA, the CDR3 is TGCAGTGCTAGTACGACAGGAGACAGCACAGATACGCAGTATTTT. This gives the protein CSASTTGDSTDTQYF.

V usage is TRBV20-1 and J usage is TRBJ2-7, with a weak D call TRBD1 (7 bases). CDR1 and CDR2 from the germline V gene are DFQATT and SNEGSKA (reference sequence). This CDR3 is built from 14 residues. V was trimmed by 2 bases and J by 4 bases, leaving 15 bases between them. The CDR3 protein is CSARHDREAYEQYF. CDR3 coding DNA: TGCAGTGCTAGACACGACAGGGAGGCATACGAGCAGTACTTC.

This clonotype showed up just a few times. The chain employs TRBV5-1 and TRBJ1-4; 12 bases line up with TRBD1. The CDR3 consists of 17 residues. Trimming at V came to 4 bases and at J to 7 bases, leaving 11 bases not matched to a gene. Looked up from germline, CDR1 is SGHRS and CDR2 is YFSETQ. The CDR3 protein is CASSPLGQGALGEKLFF. The CDR3 DNA sequence: TGCGCCAGCAGCCCTTTGGGACAGGGGGCTCTGGGTGAAAAACTGTTTTTT.

This chain links TRBV28 with TRBJ2-3, with 9 bases lining up with TRBD1. CDR3 length: 15 amino acids. V lost 4 bases and J lost 5; bases outside the gene matches: 7. Per the germline V gene, CDR1 is MDHEN and CDR2 is SYDVKM. This CDR3 is CASSSRDRAIDTQYF. The CDR3 DNA reads TGTGCCAGCAGTTCCAGGGACAGGGCCATAGATACGCAGTATTTT.

The count of this clonotype is one. The rearrangement joins TRBV3-1 to TRBJ2-1; 8 bases line up with TRBD2. Unmatched junction bases numbered 9, after V lost 6 bases and J lost 5 bases. Germline V gene lookup returns CDR1 LGHDT and CDR2 YNNKEL (reference sequence). The CDR3 is 15 residues long. The CDR3 here is CASRRGGTRDNEQFF. The CDR3 coding sequence is TGTGCCAGCAGACGGGGGGGGACTAGGGACAATGAGCAGTTCTTC.

This clonotype was observed a handful of times. The CDR3 nucleotides read TGCAGCGTTGAAGCTGTACTGAACACTGAAGCTTTCTTT. This sequence encodes CSVEAVLNTEAFF. The genes are TRBV29-1 and TRBJ1-1; D is uncertain. There are 13 residues in the CDR3. The germline CDR1 and CDR2 sequences are SQVTM and ANQGSEA. Trimming removed 1 base at V and 0 bases at J, with 6 bases between.

The DNA for the CDR3 is TGCGCCAGCAGCCGGGAGGACGGGACTAACTATGGCTACACCTTC. Protein sequence: CASSREDGTNYGYTF. The genes are TRBV4-1 and TRBJ1-2; D gene uncertain. V was trimmed by 4 bases and J by 0 bases, leaving 12 bases between them. The CDR3 is 15 amino acids. CDR1 is MGHRA and CDR2 is YSYEKL in the germline V gene.